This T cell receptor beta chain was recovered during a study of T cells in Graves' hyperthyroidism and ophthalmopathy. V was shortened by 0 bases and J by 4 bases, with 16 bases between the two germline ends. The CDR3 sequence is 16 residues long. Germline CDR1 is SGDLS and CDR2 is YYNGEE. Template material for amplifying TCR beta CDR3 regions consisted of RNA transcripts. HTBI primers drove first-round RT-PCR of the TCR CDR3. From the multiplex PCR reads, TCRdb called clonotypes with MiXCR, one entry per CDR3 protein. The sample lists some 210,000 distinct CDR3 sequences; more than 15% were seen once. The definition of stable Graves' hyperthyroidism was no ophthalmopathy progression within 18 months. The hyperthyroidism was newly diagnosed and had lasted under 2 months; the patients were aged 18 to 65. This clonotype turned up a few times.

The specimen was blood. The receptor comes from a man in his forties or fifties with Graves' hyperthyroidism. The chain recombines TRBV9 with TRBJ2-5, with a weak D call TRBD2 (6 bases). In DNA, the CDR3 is TGTGCCAGCAGCGTAGGGGGGGATTGGGCGGGAGAGACCCAGTACTTC. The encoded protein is CASSVGGDWAGETQYF.